The 24 T cell receptor beta chains given below trace back to one sample, sequenced in a study of blood T cell repertoires in COVID-19 (TCRdb year 2020). Library creation used the immunoSEQ multiplex PCR assay. Imported from immuneACCESS, the table was reduced by TCRdb to in-frame sequences with V and J called. These copies leave out some clones; in studies compared against another copy, an unresolved V gene accounts for under half, and the cause of the remainder is not known. This sample holds 150,000 or so clones; about 80% were observed only once. The ten biggest clones cover 9.5% to 15% of the sample. Sequencing was carried out using PBMCs or T cells enriched from blood (not recorded which). The source is a middle-aged man who had recovered from COVID-19.

The chain couples TRBV7-3 to TRBJ2-7; no reliable D call. From germline, CDR1 is SGHTA and CDR2 FQGTGA. V lost 0 bases, J lost 2 bases, and 11 bases lay in between. The CDR3 covers 15 residues. CDR3 sequence reads: CASSLTSPGTYEQYF. As DNA, the CDR3 is TGTGCCAGCAGCTTAACGTCCCCAGGAACCTACGAGCAGTACTTC.

This rearrangement joins TRBV24-1 to TRBJ2-3; 7 bases are shared with TRBD1. Germline V lookup: CDR1 KGHDR, CDR2 SFDVKD. V lost 8 bases to trimming and J lost 2 bases; unmatched junction nucleotides: 9. The CDR3 totals 15 residues. CDR3 sequence reads: CATTDGRGTTDTQYF. DNA for the CDR3: TGTGCCACCACCGACGGCAGGGGGACCACAGATACGCAGTATTTT.

This chain connects TRBV4-1 to TRBJ1-3, with D possibly TRBD1 on 6 matching bases. The ends were cut back, 3 bases at V and 2 bases at J, with 20 bases in the middle. CDR1 is MGHRA, CDR2 YSYEKL, per germline. This CDR3 is built from 18 residues. The DNA for the CDR3 is TGCGCCAGCAGCCACCTCTTCATGGACAGTAGTACTGGAAACACCATATATTTT. It translates to CASSHLFMDSSTGNTIYF.

The chain uses TRBV6-5 and TRBJ2-1, with TRBD1 identical over 7 bases. The ends lost 0 bases at V and 3 bases at J; junction bases unmatched: 2. The germline gives CDR1 MNHEY, CDR2 SVGAGI. This CDR3 has 15 amino acids. CDR3: CASSYSTGNYNEQFF. CDR3 DNA: TGTGCCAGCAGTTACTCGACAGGGAACTACAATGAGCAGTTCTTC.

This chain joins TRBV3-1 (or the pseudogene TRBV3-2) and TRBJ2-7, with unresolved D. The V end was cut by 0 bases, the J end by 2 bases, with 8 bases between. CDR3 size: 14 residues. Germline V lookup: CDR1 LGHDT, CDR2 YNNKEL (reference sequence). DNA of the CDR3: TGTGCCAGCAGCCAAGAATTGTCAGCCTACGAGCAGTACTTC. Translated, it gives CASSQELSAYEQYF.

V gene TRBV5-1 combines with J gene TRBJ2-2; 9 nucleotides line up with TRBD1. Trimming took 3 bases from V and 6 from J; bases not matched to a gene: 3. The CDR3 is 14 amino acids. Germline V gene sequence: CDR1 SGHRS, CDR2 YFSETQ. The CDR3 nucleotides read TGCGCCAGCAGCTGGGGACAGGGCCCCGGGGAGCTGTTTTTT. Amino acids: CASSWGQGPGELFF.

The J gene is TRBJ2-3, the V gene TRBV3-1 (or the pseudogene TRBV3-2), with D tentatively TRBD1 (5 bases). This CDR3 comprises 15 residues. In germline, CDR1 is LGHDT, CDR2 YNNKEL (reference sequence). The germline V and J ends were trimmed by 2 bases and 1 base, with 10 bases remaining between them. CDR3 sequence reads: CASSQNGAGTDTQYF. For the CDR3, the DNA is TGTGCCAGCAGCCAAAATGGGGCCGGCACAGATACGCAGTATTTT.

The V and J genes are TRBV5-8 and TRBJ2-4; TRBD2 matches at 13 bases. The V segment lost 4 bases and the J segment 6 bases; nucleotides outside the gene matches: 4. CDR1 SGHTS and CDR2 YDEGEE come from the germline V gene. The CDR3 has 15 residues. This chain's CDR3 is CASSLRLAGGNIQYF. DNA of the CDR3: TGTGCCAGCAGCCTAAGACTAGCGGGGGGAAACATTCAGTACTTC.

This clone was recorded once. The chain is built from TRBV7-2 and TRBJ1-5, with D possibly being TRBD1 (6 bases). Germline V gene lookup returns CDR1 SGHTA and CDR2 FQGNSA. The CDR3 totals 15 residues. Trimming left V 1 base short and J 5 bases short, with 12 bases between. The CDR3 reads CASSLGAGEHQPQHF. The CDR3 nucleotides read TGTGCCAGCAGCTTAGGGGCAGGGGAGCATCAGCCCCAGCATTTT.

The sample holds a few counts of this clone. This chain uses TRBV14 with TRBJ1-6; perhaps TRBD1 as D (5 bases). CDR3 length equals 15 residues. Germline V CDR1 and CDR2: SGHDN, FVKESK. Between the trimmed V and J ends, which lost 4 bases and 9 bases, there was a span of 16 bases. CDR3 amino acids: CASSRRWEGTSPLHF. As DNA, the CDR3 is TGTGCCAGCAGCCGCAGATGGGAGGGGACTTCACCCCTCCACTTT.

This clone was counted a few times. This sequence joins TRBV10-2 and TRBJ2-1; 11 nucleotides line up with TRBD2. The trim removed 6 bases at V and 1 base at J, leaving 8 bases unmatched. CDR3 length equals 17 residues. CDR1 WSHSY and CDR2 SAAADI come from the germline V gene. CDR3 amino acids: CASSDTSGGGSYNEQFF. CDR3 nucleotide sequence: TGCGCCAGCAGCGATACTAGCGGGGGAGGGTCCTACAATGAGCAGTTCTTC.

The chain employs TRBV27 and TRBJ1-6; D uncertain. Germline lookup yields CDR1 MNHEY and CDR2 SMNVEV (reference sequence). The CDR3 has 12 amino acids. Trimming left V 8 bases short and J 8 bases short, with 10 bases between. CDR3 in DNA: TGTGCCAGCGGCACGTCCTATTCACCCCTCCACTTT. Amino acids: CASGTSYSPLHF.

The CDR3: CASSWAGNSPLHF. The CDR3 nucleotides are TGCGCCAGCAGCTGGGCTGGGAATTCACCCCTCCACTTT. The chain combines TRBV5-1 with TRBJ1-6; no reliable D call. Per germline, CDR1 SGHRS and CDR2 YFSETQ. V was pared by 3 bases and J by 7 bases, with 8 bases between. The CDR3 loop spans 13 amino acids.

This rearrangement joins TRBV3-1 (or the pseudogene TRBV3-2) to TRBJ1-2, with no clear D. The CDR3 length is 16 residues. Germline loops: CDR1 LGHDT, CDR2 YNNKEL (reference sequence). Trimming took off 0 bases at V and 5 bases at J, with 16 bases between the two ends. The CDR3 is CASSQEGTVTRYGYTF. CDR3 coding DNA: TGTGCCAGCAGCCAAGAGGGTACCGTGACACGGTATGGCTACACCTTC.

The rearrangement uses TRBV24-1 and TRBJ2-3, with a possible D match to TRBD1 (6 bases). Trimming stripped 4 bases from V and 4 bases from J, with 23 bases between. CDR1 is KGHDR, CDR2 SFDVKD, per germline. The CDR3 length is 18 residues. This chain's CDR3 is CATSDRTDQESSPDTQYF. The CDR3 nucleotides read TGTGCCACCAGTGACCGGACAGACCAAGAAAGCAGCCCAGATACGCAGTATTTT.

The chain recombines TRBV2 with TRBJ2-1; TRBD2 aligns across 13 bases. The length of the CDR3 is 22 residues. In germline, CDR1 is SNHLY, CDR2 FYNNEI. The V and J ends lost 0 bases and 0 bases, in that order; junction bases with no gene match: 14. Here the CDR3 reads CASSEAWGKLAGGRGSYNEQFF. The CDR3 DNA reads as TGTGCCAGCAGTGAAGCGTGGGGAAAACTAGCGGGGGGGCGCGGCTCCTACAATGAGCAGTTCTTC.

The V call is TRBV6-5, the J call TRBJ1-2; D is unclear. CDR1 is MNHEY, CDR2 SVGAGI, per germline. The CDR3 consists of 13 residues. V was clipped by 6 bases and J by 5 bases, with 13 bases between them. Written as DNA, the CDR3 is TGTGCCAGCAGCTATGAGACTCCATATGGCTACACCTTC. Protein product: CASSYETPYGYTF.

This sequence joins TRBV18 and TRBJ1-3; 8 nucleotides line up with TRBD1. J gave up 4 bases and V 3 bases, and 5 bases lay outside the gene matches. CDR3 size: 15 residues. The germline CDR1 and CDR2 sequences are KGHSH and LQKENI. The CDR3 sequence is CASSPDRASGNTIYF. CDR3 bases: TGTGCCAGCTCACCGGACAGGGCGAGCGGAAACACCATATATTTT.

This CDR3 reads CASSFDTTSSYEQYF. DNA for the CDR3: TGTGCCAGCAGCTTTGACACAACAAGCTCCTACGAGCAGTACTTC. The rearrangement joins TRBV11-1 to TRBJ2-7, with D uncertain. The CDR3 consists of 15 residues. Germline values: CDR1 SGHAT, CDR2 FQDESV (reference sequence). Trimming cost V 3 bases and J 0 bases, with 12 bases left between them.

This chain connects TRBV7-2 to TRBJ2-1; D uncertain. Per the germline V gene, CDR1 is SGHTA and CDR2 is FQGNSA. The CDR3 extends over 12 amino acids. Trimming removed 5 bases from V and 7 bases from J, with 9 bases in between. This CDR3 is CASSPARNEQFF. The CDR3, as DNA: TGTGCCAGCAGCCCCGCGCGGAATGAGCAGTTCTTC.

The rearrangement joins TRBV18 to TRBJ1-1; the match to TRBD1 covers 11 bases. The V and J ends lost 4 bases and 8 bases, in that order; junction bases with no gene match: 6. Germline V gene sequence: CDR1 KGHSH, CDR2 LQKENI. There are 14 residues in the CDR3. The CDR3 region is CASSLRDRGTEAFF. In DNA, the CDR3 is TGTGCCAGCTCACTCCGGGACAGGGGGACCGAAGCTTTCTTT. Filled out from reference TRBV18 and TRBJ1-1, the complete variable domain reads NAGVMQNPRHLVRRRGQEARLRCSPMKGHSHVYWYRQLPEEGLKFMVYLQKENIIDESGMPKERFSAEFPKEGPSILRIQQVVRGDSAAYFCASSLRDRGTEAFFGQGTRLTVV.

The CDR3 loop is CASRLSGGAVRETQYF. In DNA form, the CDR3 reads TGTGCCAGCAGGTTAAGCGGGGGGGCCGTCCGAGAGACCCAGTACTTC. The chain links TRBV2 to TRBJ2-5; TRBD2 matches 10 bases. The J segment lost 4 bases and the V segment lost 6 bases, leaving 11 bases of the junction unmatched. Germline CDR1 reads SNHLY; CDR2 reads FYNNEI. The CDR3 sequence is 16 residues long.

The CDR3 DNA sequence: TGTGCCAGCGCAGGGGTAAACTATGGCTACACCTTC. Encoded protein: CASAGVNYGYTF. J is TRBJ1-2 and V is TRBV12-3 or TRBV12-4; maybe TRBD1 (6 bases). Between the trimmed V and J ends, which lost 8 bases and 2 bases, there was a span of 9 bases. CDR3 length equals 12 residues.

The chain is built from TRBV6-5 and TRBJ2-6, with D uncertain. There are 14 residues in the CDR3. From germline, CDR1 is MNHEY and CDR2 SVGAGI. Trimming stripped 2 bases from V and 2 bases from J, with 4 bases between. The CDR3: CASSYQTGANVLTF. In nucleotides, the CDR3 is TGTGCCAGCAGTTACCAGACTGGGGCCAACGTCCTGACTTTC.